This T cell receptor (beta chain) was captured in a study of T cells after yellow fever vaccination. Study outcomes and limitations: Reappearance after the booster was seen for most primary-vaccination clones, at 96% CD4 and more than 80% CD8. Sorted repertoires could include abundant contaminating clonotypes from bulk cells.

This clonotype came up many times. The antigen is unknown. 5'RACE template switching added a universal primer site and UMIs to TCR cDNA. TCRdb reanalysed the 5' RACE reads using MiXCR and keeps one entry per CDR3 protein. Of roughly 340,000 distinct CDR3 sequences listed, 8.5% to 9% were seen once; the top ten hold around 17%. The source is a man aged 18 to 29 who received the YFV17D yellow fever vaccine. This specimen was PBMCs, taken on the day of the first yellow fever vaccination.

This chain's CDR3 is CASLGTGSKGTEAFF. CDR3 nucleotide sequence: TGCGCCAGCCTAGGGACAGGGAGCAAGGGCACTGAAGCTTTCTTT. J is TRBJ1-1 and V is TRBV5-1; 9 nucleotides agree with TRBD1. Germline CDR1 is SGHRS and CDR2 is YFSETQ. This CDR3 is built from 15 residues. With 7 bases clipped from V and 4 bases from J, the junction kept 11 bases outside the gene matches.